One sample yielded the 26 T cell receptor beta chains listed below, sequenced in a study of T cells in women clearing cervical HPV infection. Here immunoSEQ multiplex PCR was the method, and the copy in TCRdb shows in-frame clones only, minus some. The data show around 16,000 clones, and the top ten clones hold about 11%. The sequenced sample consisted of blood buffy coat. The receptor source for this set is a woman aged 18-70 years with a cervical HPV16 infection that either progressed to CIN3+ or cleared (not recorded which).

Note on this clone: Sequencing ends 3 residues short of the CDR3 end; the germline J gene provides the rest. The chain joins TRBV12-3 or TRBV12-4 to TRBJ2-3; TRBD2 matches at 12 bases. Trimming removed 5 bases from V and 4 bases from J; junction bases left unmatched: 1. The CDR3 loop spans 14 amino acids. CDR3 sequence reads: CASSRLAGADTQYF. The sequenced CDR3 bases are TGTGCCAGCAGTCGACTAGCGGGAGCAGATACG.

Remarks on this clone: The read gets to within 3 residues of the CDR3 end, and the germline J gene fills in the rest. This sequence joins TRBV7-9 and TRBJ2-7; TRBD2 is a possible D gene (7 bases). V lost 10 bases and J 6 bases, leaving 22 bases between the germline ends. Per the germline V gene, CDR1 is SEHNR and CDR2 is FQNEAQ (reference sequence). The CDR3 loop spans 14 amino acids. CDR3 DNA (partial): TGTGCCACCGAGGAAGGCAGGGGAGGGACCGAG. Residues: CATEEGRGGTE. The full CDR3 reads CATEEGRGGTEQYF.

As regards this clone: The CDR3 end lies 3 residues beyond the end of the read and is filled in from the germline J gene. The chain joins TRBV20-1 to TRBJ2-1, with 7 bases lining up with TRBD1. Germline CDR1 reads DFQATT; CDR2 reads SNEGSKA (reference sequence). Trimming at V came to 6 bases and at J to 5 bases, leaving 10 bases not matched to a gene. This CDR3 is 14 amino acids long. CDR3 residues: CSAHSIDRDNEQFF. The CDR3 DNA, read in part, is TGCAGTGCACACTCTATAGACAGGGACAATGAG.

The part of the CDR3 DNA that was read is TGTGCCAGCAGCGAAAGACTAGCGGGAGGGTACGAG. It translates to CASSERLAGGYE. The complete CDR3 reads CASSERLAGGYEQYF. The chain employs TRBV7-2 and TRBJ2-7, with 14 bases matching TRBD2. The sequence runs out 3 residues before the end of the CDR3; the remainder is reconstructed from the germline J gene. This CDR3 is 15 amino acids long. Germline trimming cut 5 bases from V and 4 bases from J; bases unmatched to any gene: 4. Germline V CDR1 and CDR2: SGHTA, FQGNSA.

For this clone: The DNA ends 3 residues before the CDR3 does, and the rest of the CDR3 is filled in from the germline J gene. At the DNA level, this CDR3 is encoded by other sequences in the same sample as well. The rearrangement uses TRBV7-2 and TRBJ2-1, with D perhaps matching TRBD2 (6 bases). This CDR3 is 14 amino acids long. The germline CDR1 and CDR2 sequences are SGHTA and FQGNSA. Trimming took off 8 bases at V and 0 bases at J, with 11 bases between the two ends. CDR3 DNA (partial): TGTGCCAGCCACCGGGACTCCTCCTACAATGAG. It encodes CASHRDSSYNE. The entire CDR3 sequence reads CASHRDSSYNEQFF.

Incomplete CDR3 DNA: TGTGCCAGCAGCTCACAAAACACCGGGGAG. Translation: CASSSQNTGE. The entire CDR3 protein is CASSSQNTGELFF. The chain couples TRBV5-4 to TRBJ2-2; unclear D gene. From the germline J gene comes the end of the CDR3, since the read stops 3 residues before it. The CDR3 loop spans 13 amino acids. The germline V gene has CDR1 SGHNT and CDR2 YYREEE (reference sequence). With 3 bases removed from V and 2 bases from J, the gap between germline ends came to 5 bases.

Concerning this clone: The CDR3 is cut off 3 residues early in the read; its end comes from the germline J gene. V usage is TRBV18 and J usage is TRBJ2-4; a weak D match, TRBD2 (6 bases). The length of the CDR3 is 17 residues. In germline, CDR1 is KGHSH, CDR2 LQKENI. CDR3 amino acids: CASSPPAGRDLQETQYF. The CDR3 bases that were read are TGTGCCAGCTCACCCCCGGCCGGCCGGGACTTACAAGAGACT.

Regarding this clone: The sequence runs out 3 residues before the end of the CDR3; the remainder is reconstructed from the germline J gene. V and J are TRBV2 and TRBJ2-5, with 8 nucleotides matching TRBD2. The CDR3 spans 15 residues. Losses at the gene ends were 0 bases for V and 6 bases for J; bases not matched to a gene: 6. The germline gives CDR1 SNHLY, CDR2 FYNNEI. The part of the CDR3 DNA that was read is TGTGCCAGCAGTGAAGCAGGAGCGGGGGTTAAGACC. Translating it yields CASSEAGAGVKT. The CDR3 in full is CASSEAGAGVKTQYF.

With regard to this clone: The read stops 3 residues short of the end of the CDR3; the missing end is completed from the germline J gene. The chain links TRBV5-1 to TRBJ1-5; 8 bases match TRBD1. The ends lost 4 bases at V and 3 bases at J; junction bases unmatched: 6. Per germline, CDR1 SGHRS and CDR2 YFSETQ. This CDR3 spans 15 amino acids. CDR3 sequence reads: CASSQQGGPNQPQHF. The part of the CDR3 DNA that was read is TGCGCCAGCAGCCAACAGGGGGGGCCCAATCAGCCC.

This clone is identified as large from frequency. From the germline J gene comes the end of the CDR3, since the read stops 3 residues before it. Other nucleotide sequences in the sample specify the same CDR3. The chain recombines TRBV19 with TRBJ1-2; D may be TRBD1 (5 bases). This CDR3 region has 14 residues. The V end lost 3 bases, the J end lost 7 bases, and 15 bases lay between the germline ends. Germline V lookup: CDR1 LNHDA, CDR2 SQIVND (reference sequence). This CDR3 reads CASSMQGGFLGYTF. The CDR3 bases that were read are TGTGCCAGTAGTATGCAGGGCGGTTTTCTTGGC.

CDR3 sequence: CAWSAVNTGELFF. The sequenced part of the CDR3 DNA is TGTGCCTGGAGTGCAGTTAACACCGGGGAG. V is TRBV30 and J is TRBJ2-2; D remains ambiguous. The read ends 3 residues before the CDR3 terminus; that terminus is restored from the germline J gene. Looked up from germline, CDR1 is GTSNPN and CDR2 is SVGIG (reference sequence). Trimming shortened V by 1 base and J by 2 bases, and 5 bases separated the two germline ends. The CDR3 is 13 residues long.

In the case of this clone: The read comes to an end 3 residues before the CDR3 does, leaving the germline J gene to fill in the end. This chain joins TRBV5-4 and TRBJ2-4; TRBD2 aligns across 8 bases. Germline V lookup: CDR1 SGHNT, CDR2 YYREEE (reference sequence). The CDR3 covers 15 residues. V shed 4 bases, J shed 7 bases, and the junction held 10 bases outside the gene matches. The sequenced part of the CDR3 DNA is TGTGCCAGCAGCGCCCGAAGCGGGGGAGGTAACATT. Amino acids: CASSARSGGGNI. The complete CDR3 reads CASSARSGGGNIQYF.

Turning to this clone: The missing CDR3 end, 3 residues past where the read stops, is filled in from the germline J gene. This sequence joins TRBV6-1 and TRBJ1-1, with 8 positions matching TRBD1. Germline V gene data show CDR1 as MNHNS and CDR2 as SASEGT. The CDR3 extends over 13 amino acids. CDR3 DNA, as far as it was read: TGTGCCAGCAGTGGGACAGGGCGAGTGGAA. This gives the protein CASSGTGRVE. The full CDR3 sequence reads CASSGTGRVEAFF.

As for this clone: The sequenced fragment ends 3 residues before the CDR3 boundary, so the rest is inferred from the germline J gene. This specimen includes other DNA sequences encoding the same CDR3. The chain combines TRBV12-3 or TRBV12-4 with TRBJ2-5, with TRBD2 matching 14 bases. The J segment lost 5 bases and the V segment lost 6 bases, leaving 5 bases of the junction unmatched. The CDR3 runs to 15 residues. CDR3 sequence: CASSLTSGRGETQYF. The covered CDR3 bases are TGTGCCAGCAGCCTGACTAGCGGGAGGGGGGAGACC.

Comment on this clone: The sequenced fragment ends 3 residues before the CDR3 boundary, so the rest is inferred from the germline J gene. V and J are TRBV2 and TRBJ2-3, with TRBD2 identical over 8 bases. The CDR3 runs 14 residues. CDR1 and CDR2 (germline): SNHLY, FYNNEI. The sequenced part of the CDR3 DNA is TGTGCCACCCGACTAGCGTTAGGGAAAGAGACG. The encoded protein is CATRLALGKET. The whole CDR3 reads CATRLALGKETQYF.

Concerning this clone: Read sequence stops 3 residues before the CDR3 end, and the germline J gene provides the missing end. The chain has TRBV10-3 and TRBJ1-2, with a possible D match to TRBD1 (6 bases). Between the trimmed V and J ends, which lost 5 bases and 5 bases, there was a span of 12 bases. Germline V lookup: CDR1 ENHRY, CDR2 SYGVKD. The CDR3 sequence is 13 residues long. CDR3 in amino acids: CAISISGQYGYTF. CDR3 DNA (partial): TGTGCCATCAGTATATCGGGACAATATGGC.

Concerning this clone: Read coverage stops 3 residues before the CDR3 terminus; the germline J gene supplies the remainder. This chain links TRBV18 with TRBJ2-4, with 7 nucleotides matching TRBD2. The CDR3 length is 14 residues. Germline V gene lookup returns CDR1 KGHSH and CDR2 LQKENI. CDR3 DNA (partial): TGTGCCAGCTCACCCGGCGGGGGAGACTATGGT. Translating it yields CASSPGGGDYG. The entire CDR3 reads CASSPGGGDYGQYF.

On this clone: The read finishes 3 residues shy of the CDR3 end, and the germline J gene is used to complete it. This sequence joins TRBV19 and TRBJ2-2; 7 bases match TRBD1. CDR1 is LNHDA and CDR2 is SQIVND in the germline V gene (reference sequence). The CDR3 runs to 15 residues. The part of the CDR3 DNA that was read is TGTGCCAGTAGTATAGGAGGGACAGACAATGAAAAG. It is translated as CASSIGGTDNEK. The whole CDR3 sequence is CASSIGGTDNEKLFF.

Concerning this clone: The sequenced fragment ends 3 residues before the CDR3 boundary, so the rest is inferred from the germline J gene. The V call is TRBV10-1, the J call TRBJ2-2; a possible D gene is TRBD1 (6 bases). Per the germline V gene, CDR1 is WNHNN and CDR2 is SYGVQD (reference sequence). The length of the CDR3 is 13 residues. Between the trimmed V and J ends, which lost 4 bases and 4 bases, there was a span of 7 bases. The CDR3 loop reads CASSATGTGELFF. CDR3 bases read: TGCGCCAGCAGTGCGACAGGCACCGGGGAG.

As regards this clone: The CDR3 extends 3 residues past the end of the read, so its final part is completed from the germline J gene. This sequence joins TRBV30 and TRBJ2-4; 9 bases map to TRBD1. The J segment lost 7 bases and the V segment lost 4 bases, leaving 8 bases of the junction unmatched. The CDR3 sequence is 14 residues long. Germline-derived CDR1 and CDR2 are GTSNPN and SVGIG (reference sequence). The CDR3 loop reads CAWTTGGNWNIQYF. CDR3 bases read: TGTGCCTGGACTACAGGGGGCAATTGGAACATT.

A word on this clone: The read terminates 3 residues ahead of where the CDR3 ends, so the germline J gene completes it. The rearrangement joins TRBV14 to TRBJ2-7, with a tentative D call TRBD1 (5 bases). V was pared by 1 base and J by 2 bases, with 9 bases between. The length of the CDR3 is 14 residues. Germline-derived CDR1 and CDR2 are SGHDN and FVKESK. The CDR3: CASSQGGRTYEQYF. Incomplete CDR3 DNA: TGTGCCAGCAGCCAAGGGGGCAGAACCTACGAG.

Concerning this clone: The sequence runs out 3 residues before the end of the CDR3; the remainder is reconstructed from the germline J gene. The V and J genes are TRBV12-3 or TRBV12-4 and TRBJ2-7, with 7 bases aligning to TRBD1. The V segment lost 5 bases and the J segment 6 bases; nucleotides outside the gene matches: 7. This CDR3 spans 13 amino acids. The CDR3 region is CASSLGTVVEQYF. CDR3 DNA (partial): TGTGCCAGCAGTCTTGGGACAGTCGTCGAG.

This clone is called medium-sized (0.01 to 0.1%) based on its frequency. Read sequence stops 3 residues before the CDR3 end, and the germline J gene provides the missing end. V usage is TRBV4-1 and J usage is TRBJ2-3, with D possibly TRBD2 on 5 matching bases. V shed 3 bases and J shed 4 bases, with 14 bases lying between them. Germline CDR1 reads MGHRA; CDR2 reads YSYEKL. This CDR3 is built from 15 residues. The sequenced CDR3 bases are TGCGCCAGCAGCCATCGGACTGACGGGGCAGATACG. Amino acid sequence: CASSHRTDGADT. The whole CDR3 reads CASSHRTDGADTQYF.

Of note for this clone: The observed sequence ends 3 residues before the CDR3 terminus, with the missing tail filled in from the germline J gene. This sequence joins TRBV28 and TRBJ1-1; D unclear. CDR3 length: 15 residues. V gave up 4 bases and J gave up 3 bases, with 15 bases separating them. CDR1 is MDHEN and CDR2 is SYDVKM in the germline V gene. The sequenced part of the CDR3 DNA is TGTGCCAGCAGTTCTTCCCCTTACAAATACACTGAA. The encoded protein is CASSSSPYKYTE. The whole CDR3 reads CASSSSPYKYTEAFF. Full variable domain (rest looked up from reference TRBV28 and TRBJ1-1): DVKVTQSSRYLVKRTGEKVFLECVQDMDHENMFWYRQDPGLGLRLIYFSYDVKMKEKGDIPEGYSVSREKKERFSLILESASTNQTSMYLCASSSSPYKYTEAFFGQGTRLTVV.

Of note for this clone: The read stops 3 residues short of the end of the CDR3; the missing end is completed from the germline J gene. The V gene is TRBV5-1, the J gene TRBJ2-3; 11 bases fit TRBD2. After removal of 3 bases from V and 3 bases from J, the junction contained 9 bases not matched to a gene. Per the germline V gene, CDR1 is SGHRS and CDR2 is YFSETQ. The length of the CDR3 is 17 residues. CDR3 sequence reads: CASSSSSLAGGTDTQYF. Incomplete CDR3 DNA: TGCGCCAGCAGCTCATCCAGCTTAGCGGGAGGGACAGATACG. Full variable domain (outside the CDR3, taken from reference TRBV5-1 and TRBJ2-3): KAGVTQTPRYLIKTRGQQVTLSCSPISGHRSVSWYQQTPGQGLQFLFEYFSETQRNKGNFPGRFSGRQFSNSRSEMNVSTLELGDSALYLCASSSSSLAGGTDTQYFGPGTRLTVL.

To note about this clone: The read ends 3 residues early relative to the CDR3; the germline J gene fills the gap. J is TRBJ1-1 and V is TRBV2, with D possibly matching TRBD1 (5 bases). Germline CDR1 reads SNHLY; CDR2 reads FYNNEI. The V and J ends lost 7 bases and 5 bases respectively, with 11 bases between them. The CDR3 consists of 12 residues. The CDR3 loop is CASISQGTEAFF. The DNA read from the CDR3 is TGTGCCAGCATTAGTCAGGGAACTGAA.